The subject of this entry is one T cell receptor (beta chain). This entry comes from a study of blood T cell repertoires in COVID-19. Study information: COVID-19 samples, acute and convalescent, were from the United States, Italy and Spain.

Original methodology: Estimates of nucleated cell counts were drawn from the amplification of reference gene primers. Method: immunoSEQ multiplex PCR; TCRdb's copy keeps in-frame clones and lacks some. That table gives V, J and clone size, and the DNA gave D and trimming. The sample lists around 70,000 clones; approximately 84% were seen once. V was clipped by 3 bases and J by 10 bases; unmatched bases: 5. The CDR3 runs to 14 residues. Germline assignment: CDR1 KGHDR and CDR2 SFDVKD. This chain links TRBV24-1 with TRBJ2-1; the match to TRBD1 covers 10 bases. This clonotype was sampled from a man aged 70 or older with acute or convalescent COVID-19. The specimen was peripheral blood. CDR3 loop: CATSDAGTGVEQFF. CDR3 nucleotide sequence: TGTGCCACCAGTGATGCCGGGACAGGGGTCGAGCAGTTCTTC.